The 25 T cell receptor beta chains listed next were all sequenced from one sample in a study of cytomegalovirus exposure and HLA in healthy donors. Primers included in the PCR were 60 Vbeta and 13 Jbeta primers. The repertoire was sequenced with immunoSEQ multiplex PCR; TCRdb's copy has only in-frame clones and lacks some. The data contain more than 200,000 clones, roughly 85% of them seen just once; the ten biggest clones take up less than 2%. The sample comprised PBMCs. These receptors all come from a male donor in good health and CMV-seronegative.

This chain uses TRBV18 with TRBJ1-1; 9 bases map to TRBD1. Germline assignment: CDR1 KGHSH and CDR2 LQKENI. This CDR3 is built from 15 residues. J was trimmed by 7 bases and V by 6 bases; bases with no gene match: 12. The CDR3 region has the DNA TGTGCCAGCTCCGGACCGAGGACAGGGGCGATTGAAGCTTTCTTT. This codes for CASSGPRTGAIEAFF. Combining the CDR3 with reference TRBV18 and TRBJ1-1 gives the whole variable domain NAGVMQNPRHLVRRRGQEARLRCSPMKGHSHVYWYRQLPEEGLKFMVYLQKENIIDESGMPKERFSAEFPKEGPSILRIQQVVRGDSAAYFCASSGPRTGAIEAFFGQGTRLTVV.

J is TRBJ2-5 and V is TRBV4-1; D remains unclear. Trimming stripped 6 bases from V and 5 bases from J, with 10 bases between. This CDR3 is 12 amino acids long. Germline V gene lookup returns CDR1 MGHRA and CDR2 YSYEKL. CDR3 loop: CASSGPEETQYF. The CDR3 DNA is TGCGCCAGCAGTGGGCCCGAGGAGACCCAGTACTTC.

The chain employs TRBV7-7 and TRBJ2-3; 11 positions match TRBD1. Losses at the gene ends were 5 bases for V and 5 bases for J; bases not matched to a gene: 6. Germline CDR1 is SSHAT and CDR2 is FNYEAQ (reference sequence). This CDR3 is built from 15 residues. CDR3 DNA sequence: TGTGCCAGCAGCCTGACGGACAGGGGGCAAGATACGCAGTATTTT. Its protein is CASSLTDRGQDTQYF.

The chain joins TRBV30 to TRBJ1-1; D uncertain. Germline CDR1 is GTSNPN and CDR2 is SVGIG (reference sequence). V lost 1 base and J lost 6, with 6 bases in between. The CDR3 loop spans 11 amino acids. The CDR3 nucleotides are TGTGCCTGGAGTGAAGAGGCTGAAGCTTTCTTT. It specifies CAWSEEAEAFF.

This CDR3 is CASSSGLGRSYEQYF. The CDR3 bases are TGTGCCAGCAGCTCCGGACTGGGGAGGAGTTACGAGCAGTACTTC. The chain couples TRBV5-6 to TRBJ2-7; possibly TRBD2 for D (6 bases). The CDR3 has 15 amino acids. Per germline, CDR1 SGHDT and CDR2 YYEEEE. Trimming took off 3 bases at V and 4 bases at J, with 17 bases between the two ends.

The chain has TRBV19 and TRBJ2-7; TRBD2 is a possible D gene (6 bases). V lost 7 bases, J lost 0 bases, and 16 bases lay in between. CDR1 and CDR2 from the germline V gene are LNHDA and SQIVND (reference sequence). The CDR3 has 15 amino acids. This CDR3 is CASTTGAGSSYEQYF. As DNA, the CDR3 is TGTGCCAGTACCACCGGGGCGGGGAGCTCCTACGAGCAGTACTTC.

The V gene is TRBV21-1, the J gene TRBJ2-5; TRBD1 is the table's D call and was not checked against the DNA. TRBV21-1 is annotated as a pseudogene. This CDR3 region has 16 residues. The CDR3 nucleotides are TGTGCCAGCAGCAAAGTCAAGGGGATCCTCCAAGAGACCCAGTACTTC. This encodes CASSKVKGILQETQYF.

The V call is TRBV13, the J call TRBJ1-2; tentative D call: TRBD1 (6 bases). Trimming stripped 8 bases from V and 2 bases from J, with 15 bases between. CDR1 and CDR2 (germline): PRHDT, FYEKMQ (reference sequence). The CDR3 loop spans 14 amino acids. The CDR3 region is CASQRGGANYGYTF. Here the CDR3 DNA reads TGTGCCAGCCAAAGGGGGGGGGCGAACTATGGCTACACCTTC.

The chain is built from TRBV28 and TRBJ1-2; the match to TRBD1 covers 7 bases. This CDR3 is 15 amino acids long. The germline V gene has CDR1 MDHEN and CDR2 SYDVKM. V lost 6 bases, J lost 1 base, and 8 bases stayed unmatched. The CDR3 nucleotides read TGTGCCAGCAGGCAGAGACAGGGCTTTAACTATGGCTACACCTTC. Translation gives CASRQRQGFNYGYTF.

The chain uses TRBV7-6 and TRBJ2-4; TRBD1 matches at 9 bases. Germline trimming cut 1 base from V and 5 bases from J; bases unmatched to any gene: 0. Germline CDR1 SGHVS, CDR2 FNYEAQ. The CDR3 totals 14 residues. The CDR3 sequence: CASSLGDRENIQYF. The CDR3 nucleotides are TGTGCCAGCAGCTTAGGGGACAGGGAAAACATTCAGTACTTC.

J is TRBJ2-1 and V is TRBV4-3; TRBD1 matches at 9 bases. Germline lookup yields CDR1 LGHNA and CDR2 YSLEER. The CDR3 length is 15 residues. V shed 0 bases and J 15 bases; nucleotides not matched to a gene: 12. In DNA, the CDR3 is TGCGCCAGCAGCCAAGATATGATACAGGGGGCGTCTTGGTTCTTC. Translation: CASSQDMIQGASWFF.

This clone has only a few counts. This chain joins TRBV4-3 and TRBJ2-5; D gene unclear. Germline CDR1 reads LGHNA; CDR2 reads YSLEER. V was pared by 4 bases and J by 2 bases, with 8 bases between. The CDR3 extends over 13 amino acids. CDR3 region: CASSRRRQETQYF. The CDR3 DNA reads TGCGCCAGCAGCCGCAGGCGACAAGAGACCCAGTACTTC.

The J gene is TRBJ1-5, the V gene TRBV5-5; perhaps TRBD1 as D (6 bases). The CDR3 consists of 15 residues. Germline lookup yields CDR1 SGHKS and CDR2 YYEKEE (reference sequence). Trimming took off 5 bases at V and 3 bases at J, with 15 bases between the two ends. CDR3 sequence reads: CASRTRQDLNQPQHF. CDR3 coding DNA: TGTGCCAGCAGAACGAGACAGGACCTCAATCAGCCCCAGCATTTT.

Note on this clone: This sample also contains other DNA sequences that code for the same CDR3. The V gene is TRBV7-2, the J gene TRBJ2-7; weak D call: TRBD1 (6 bases). CDR1 and CDR2 from the germline V gene are SGHTA and FQGNSA. V was trimmed by 5 bases and J by 3 bases, leaving 14 bases between them. There are 14 residues in the CDR3. The CDR3 sequence is CASSPQGGSYEQYF. In DNA form, the CDR3 reads TGTGCCAGCAGCCCACAGGGTGGAAGCTACGAGCAGTACTTC.

This chain joins TRBV30 and TRBJ2-7, with TRBD1 identical over 9 bases. The CDR3 contains 14 residues. The germline V gene has CDR1 GTSNPN and CDR2 SVGIG (reference sequence). The V segment lost 3 bases and the J segment 7 bases; nucleotides outside the gene matches: 10. CDR3 in amino acids: CAWSRRGQGPEQYF. For the CDR3, the DNA is TGTGCCTGGAGCCGAAGGGGACAGGGCCCGGAGCAGTACTTC.

This clone has a single count. The rearrangement uses TRBV4-2 and TRBJ2-2, with 15 bases matching TRBD2. Unmatched junction bases numbered 9, after V lost 5 bases and J lost 5 bases. Per the germline V gene, CDR1 is LGHNA and CDR2 is YNFKEQ. This CDR3 region has 18 residues. The CDR3 reads CASSETMGLAGGTGELFF. Here the CDR3 DNA reads TGTGCCAGCAGCGAAACTATGGGACTAGCGGGGGGAACCGGGGAGCTGTTTTTT.

V usage is TRBV6-1 and J usage is TRBJ1-5; a possible D gene is TRBD1 (5 bases). The germline gives CDR1 MNHNS, CDR2 SASEGT. This CDR3 has 14 amino acids. The germline V and J ends were trimmed by 10 bases and 8 bases, with 21 bases remaining between them. The CDR3 is CAITLGQVSEPQHF. In DNA form, the CDR3 reads TGTGCCATCACCCTGGGGCAGGTCTCGGAGCCCCAGCATTTT.

The chain is built from TRBV28 and TRBJ2-1, with a tentative D call TRBD2 (5 bases). Germline loops: CDR1 MDHEN, CDR2 SYDVKM. The V end lost 4 bases, the J end lost 2 bases, and 6 bases lay between the germline ends. The CDR3 spans 13 residues. The CDR3 loop reads CASSSGAYNEQFF. The CDR3 nucleotides read TGTGCCAGCAGTTCCGGGGCCTACAATGAGCAGTTCTTC. The complete variable domain, with remaining parts taken from reference TRBV28 and TRBJ2-1, reads DVKVTQSSRYLVKRTGEKVFLECVQDMDHENMFWYRQDPGLGLRLIYFSYDVKMKEKGDIPEGYSVSREKKERFSLILESASTNQTSMYLCASSSGAYNEQFFGPGTRLTVL.

The chain uses TRBV2 and TRBJ2-3, with TRBD2 matching 7 bases. Germline lookup yields CDR1 SNHLY and CDR2 FYNNEI. Trimming cost V 8 bases and J 1 base; bases outside gene matches: 9. The CDR3 has 15 residues. The CDR3 coding sequence is TGTGCCAGCGGGACGGCTAGCGGAGGCACAGATACGCAGTATTTT. This encodes CASGTASGGTDTQYF.

Concerning this clone: Because the CDR3 is missing its conserved closing phenylalanine or tryptophan, this is likely a read error. This rearrangement joins TRBV10-3 to TRBJ2-7, with D possibly being TRBD1 (5 bases). The ends were cut back, 4 bases at V and 3 bases at J, with 10 bases in the middle. The CDR3 consists of 13 residues. Per germline, CDR1 ENHRY and CDR2 SYGVKD. This CDR3 is CAISVGRDYEQYL. The CDR3 bases are TGTGCCATCAGTGTGGGCAGGGACTACGAGCAGTACCTC.

The CDR3 region is CASSPGVAGVESTDTQYF. Here the CDR3 DNA reads TGTGCCAGCAGCCCCGGGGTAGCGGGAGTGGAGAGCACAGATACGCAGTATTTT. The V and J genes are TRBV7-6 and TRBJ2-3; 9 positions match TRBD2. V dropped 5 bases and J dropped 0; count of bases not matched to a gene: 12. CDR3 length: 18 residues. Germline CDR1 and CDR2: SGHVS and FNYEAQ.

CDR3 loop: CASSSTTGNEKLFF. In DNA, the CDR3 is TGTGCCAGCAGCTCAACTACAGGGAATGAAAAACTGTTTTTT. The V and J genes are TRBV7-9 and TRBJ1-4, with a possible D match to TRBD1 (6 bases). CDR3 size: 14 residues. Germline V gene sequence: CDR1 SEHNR, CDR2 FQNEAQ (reference sequence). The V end was cut by 4 bases, the J end by 5 bases, with 11 bases between.

The rearrangement uses TRBV5-1 and TRBJ1-2; 10 positions match TRBD1. The CDR3 length is 16 residues. CDR1 and CDR2 from the germline V gene are SGHRS and YFSETQ. J lost 4 bases, V lost 1 base, and 7 bases had no gene match. DNA for the CDR3: TGCGCCAGCAGCTTGTTCGGACAGGGGGGAGGCTATGGCTACACCTTC. Protein: CASSLFGQGGGYGYTF.

V and J are TRBV9 and TRBJ2-1, with D possibly TRBD2 on 5 matching bases. CDR1 is SGDLS and CDR2 is YYNGEE in the germline V gene. V shed 0 bases and J shed 5 bases, with 12 bases lying between them. The CDR3 covers 15 residues. In DNA, the CDR3 is TGTGCCAGCAGCGTAGCCCCCCTCGGGGACAATGAGCAGTTCTTC. Amino acid sequence: CASSVAPLGDNEQFF.

Only one count was recorded for this clone. This chain uses TRBV25-1 with TRBJ2-1; 8 bases fit TRBD2. Germline loops: CDR1 MGHDK, CDR2 SYGVNS. This CDR3 region has 15 residues. Trimming at V came to 2 bases and at J to 2 bases, leaving 2 bases not matched to a gene. The CDR3 protein is CASSEQAGAYNEQFF. DNA of the CDR3: TGTGCCAGCAGTGAACAAGCGGGAGCCTACAATGAGCAGTTCTTC.